These 18 T cell receptor beta chains were sequenced from one sample in a study of regulatory T cells in long-lasting Graves disease. Stated time point: newly diagnosed GD, antithyroid drugs for less than 3 months. From RNA extracted from PBMCs, the TCR library was made. CDR3 regions were amplified by Arm-PCR using iRepertoire HTBI primers to build TCR beta libraries. TCRdb reprocessed the multiplex PCR reads via MiXCR and lists one record per CDR3 protein. The sample yields 440,000 or so distinct CDR3 sequences, over 15% seen once. These data were also filed under a second study, of T cells in Graves' hyperthyroidism and ophthalmopathy.

The source was peripheral blood mononuclear cells (PBMCs), collected at new diagnosis, from a patient treated with antithyroid drugs. All receptors derive from a young woman with Graves disease.

This clonotype appeared many times. The rearrangement joins TRBV13 to TRBJ2-3; TRBD2 matches at 9 bases. The CDR3 extends over 15 amino acids. Per the germline V gene, CDR1 is PRHDT and CDR2 is FYEKMQ (reference sequence). After removal of 8 bases from V and 5 bases from J, the junction contained 11 bases not matched to a gene. The CDR3 nucleotides are TGTGCCAGCGGGCTGAGCGGGAGGATTGAAGATACGCAGTATTTT. It codes for CASGLSGRIEDTQYF.

The table lists this clonotype with many counts. V gene TRBV12-3 or TRBV12-4 combines with J gene TRBJ2-3; tentative D call: TRBD1 (6 bases). V was shortened by 7 bases and J by 2 bases, with 13 bases between the two germline ends. The CDR3 extends over 14 amino acids. As DNA, the CDR3 is TGTGCCAGCAAAGAGGCAGGGGCCACAGATACGCAGTATTTT. Translated, it gives CASKEAGATDTQYF.

Worth noting for this clonotype: A much larger clone differs by one base, so this may be a read error. The genes are TRBV6-1 and TRBJ1-1; perhaps TRBD1 as D (5 bases). Germline V lookup: CDR1 MNHNS, CDR2 SASEGT. The CDR3 is made up of 13 amino acids. The V gene lost 7 bases and the J gene lost 5 bases, with 14 bases spanning the gap. CDR3 sequence reads: CASNKKGRTEAFF. The DNA of the CDR3 is TGTGCCAGCAATAAAAAGGGGCGGACTGAAGCTTTCTTT.

The V gene is TRBV4-1, the J gene TRBJ2-1; D is unclear. CDR3 length: 15 residues. V was shortened by 1 base and J by 8 bases, with 15 bases between the two germline ends. Germline V gene lookup returns CDR1 MGHRA and CDR2 YSYEKL. CDR3 nucleotide sequence: TGCGCCAGCAGCCAAGTATGGACGCGAAAGGATGAGCAGTTCTTC. This translates into CASSQVWTRKDEQFF.

This clonotype was observed at least ten times. The V call is TRBV6-1, the J call TRBJ2-7, with TRBD2 identical over 7 bases. From germline, CDR1 is MNHNS and CDR2 SASEGT. There are 13 residues in the CDR3. V shed 7 bases and J 4 bases; nucleotides not matched to a gene: 7. CDR3 loop: CASKYAGAYEQYF. The CDR3 DNA reads as TGTGCCAGCAAGTATGCGGGAGCTTACGAGCAGTACTTC.

This clonotype was recorded once. This may be a read error, as it is one base from a much larger clone. The rearrangement uses TRBV5-4 and TRBJ2-5, with D perhaps assigned TRBD1 or TRBD2 (5 bases each). CDR3 length: 18 residues. V lost 4 bases and J 2 bases, leaving 24 bases between the germline ends. In germline, CDR1 is SGHNT, CDR2 YYREEE (reference sequence). Here the CDR3 reads CASSPGPRRNEPQETQYF. CDR3 in DNA: TGTGCCAGCAGCCCGGGACCGAGACGGAATGAGCCTCAAGAGACCCAGTACTTC.

The chain uses TRBV3-1 and TRBJ2-7; D unclear. This CDR3 region has 19 residues. Germline assignment: CDR1 LGHDT and CDR2 YNNKEL (reference sequence). V was pared by 4 bases and J by 3 bases, with 28 bases between. This chain's CDR3 is CASSLRPNGFGPLHYEQYF. The DNA of the CDR3 is TGTGCCAGCAGCCTCCGGCCTAATGGTTTCGGGCCCCTTCACTACGAGCAGTACTTC.

This clonotype appeared many times. J is TRBJ2-3 and V is TRBV20-1; D is perhaps TRBD2 (5 bases). Germline CDR1 and CDR2: DFQATT and SNEGSKA (reference sequence). Trimming removed 3 bases at V and 0 bases at J, with 13 bases between. This CDR3 is 15 amino acids long. The CDR3 DNA sequence: TGCAGTGCTAGCACCCGACTAACTAGCACAGATACGCAGTATTTT. It yields the protein CSASTRLTSTDTQYF.

Many counts were recorded for this clonotype. The rearrangement uses TRBV30 and TRBJ1-1; D might be TRBD1 (6 bases). V was cut by 0 bases and J by 5 bases, with 10 bases left in between. The germline V gene encodes CDR1 GTSNPN and CDR2 SVGIG (reference sequence). The CDR3 totals 13 residues. Here the CDR3 DNA reads TGTGCCTGGAGTGTAGGGGGGTGGACTGAAGCTTTCTTT. Encoded protein: CAWSVGGWTEAFF.

CDR3 DNA: TGTGCCAGCAGCTTTATACCTGGCGGGAGACCATACAATGAGCAGTTCTTC. This encodes CASSFIPGGRPYNEQFF. This sequence joins TRBV7-9 and TRBJ2-1; 7 bases are shared with TRBD2. With V trimmed by 3 bases and J by 4 bases, 12 bases remained unmatched. The CDR3 extends over 17 amino acids. CDR1 and CDR2 from the germline V gene are SEHNR and FQNEAQ (reference sequence).

This clonotype was detected many times. The CDR3, as DNA: TGCAGCGTTGCGAGGGCGGGAGGGCCTTATGAGCAGTTCTTC. The encoded protein is CSVARAGGPYEQFF. V usage is TRBV29-1 and J usage is TRBJ2-1; 9 nucleotides line up with TRBD2. The V segment lost 4 bases and the J segment 8 bases; nucleotides outside the gene matches: 9. Germline assignment: CDR1 SQVTM and CDR2 ANQGSEA. This CDR3 is built from 14 residues.

The chain combines TRBV6-1 with TRBJ1-6; D possibly corresponds to TRBD1 (5 bases). Trimming took 5 bases from V and 0 from J, leaving 8 bases between them. This CDR3 has 15 residues. Germline V gene sequence: CDR1 MNHNS, CDR2 SASEGT. CDR3 sequence reads: CASSRGSSYNSPLHF. CDR3 DNA sequence: TGTGCCAGCAGTCGGGGGAGCTCCTATAATTCACCCCTCCACTTT.

The sample holds many counts of this clonotype. This chain joins TRBV6-1 and TRBJ2-3, with 12 bases aligning to TRBD2. V was pared by 6 bases and J by 4 bases, with 5 bases of the junction left unmatched. The germline CDR1 and CDR2 sequences are MNHNS and SASEGT. The CDR3 is 15 amino acids. CDR3 DNA sequence: TGTGCCAGCAGGCTGACTAGCGGGGGACCAGATACGCAGTATTTT. It translates to CASRLTSGGPDTQYF.

Remarks on this clonotype: Given a much more abundant clone one base away, this may be a read error. The CDR3 spells CASNLLQTQETQYF. The CDR3 DNA is TGTGCCAGCAACTTGTTGCAGACCCAAGAGACCCAGTACTTC. This chain joins TRBV11-1 and TRBJ2-5; D is unresolved. The CDR3 spans 14 residues. The germline V and J ends were trimmed by 7 bases and 1 base, with 13 bases remaining between them. Germline lookup yields CDR1 SGHAT and CDR2 FQDESV (reference sequence). The full variable domain, in which reference TRBV11-1 and TRBJ2-5 provide the parts outside the CDR3, is EAEVAQSPRYKITEKSQAVAFWCDPISGHATLYWYRQILGQGPELLVQFQDESVVDDSQLPKDRFSAERLKGVDSTLKIQPAELGDSAMYLCASNLLQTQETQYFGPGTRLLVL.

The table lists this clonotype with many counts. CDR3 in amino acids: CASSFGLADTQYF. The CDR3 nucleotides read TGTGCCAGCAGCTTCGGACTCGCCGATACGCAGTATTTT. The V and J genes are TRBV11-2 and TRBJ2-3; the D gene is possibly TRBD2 (5 bases). Germline CDR1 is SGHAT and CDR2 is FQNNGV. Trimming took 3 bases from V and 6 from J, leaving 10 bases between them. The CDR3 is 13 residues long.

This clonotype occurred many times. This sequence joins TRBV6-5 and TRBJ2-1; TRBD2 matches 13 bases. This CDR3 has 15 amino acids. Per the germline V gene, CDR1 is MNHEY and CDR2 is SVGAGI. V trimming: 4 bases; J trimming: 6 bases; junction bases outside the gene matches: 3. The CDR3 sequence: CASSSLAGGPNEQFF. DNA of the CDR3: TGTGCCAGCAGTTCACTAGCGGGAGGGCCCAATGAGCAGTTCTTC.

The sample holds a few counts of this clonotype. The rearrangement joins TRBV5-1 to TRBJ2-7; perhaps D is TRBD1 or TRBD2 (5 bases each). CDR1 is SGHRS and CDR2 is YFSETQ in the germline V gene. The V end was cut by 3 bases, the J end by 7 bases, with 14 bases between. The CDR3 sequence is 13 residues long. CDR3 protein: CASSSGTAGEQYF. The CDR3 nucleotides are TGCGCCAGCAGCTCCGGGACGGCTGGTGAGCAGTACTTC. Supplemented by reference TRBV5-1 and TRBJ2-7, the full variable domain reads KAGVTQTPRYLIKTRGQQVTLSCSPISGHRSVSWYQQTPGQGLQFLFEYFSETQRNKGNFPGRFSGRQFSNSRSEMNVSTLELGDSALYLCASSSGTAGEQYFGPGTRLTVT.

CDR3: CAIEGGPGQGMYEQYF. CDR3 coding DNA: TGTGCCATCGAGGGGGGGCCGGGACAGGGTATGTACGAGCAGTACTTC. The chain joins TRBV28 to TRBJ2-7; 9 positions match TRBD1. CDR3 length equals 16 residues. The ends lost 10 bases at V and 4 bases at J; junction bases unmatched: 17. From germline, CDR1 is MDHEN and CDR2 SYDVKM.